Only one count was recorded for the clone carrying this TCR beta chain. The antigen remains unidentified. This CDR3 has 14 amino acids. V shed 4 bases, J shed 10 bases, and the junction held 10 bases outside the gene matches. Germline V CDR1 and CDR2: SEHNR, FQNEAQ (reference sequence). With 60 Vbeta and 13 Jbeta primers, the PCR was carried out. Authors' methods: Later analysis identified 80 million to 90 million unique TCR beta chains, 9 million to 13 million shared. Method: immunoSEQ multiplex PCR; TCRdb's copy keeps in-frame clones and lacks some. That table furnishes V, J and clone size, whereas the DNA furnished D and trimming. Of roughly 180,000 clones in the sample, about four fifths were seen once. The data were obtained in a study of cytomegalovirus exposure and HLA in healthy donors. General observations from the study: Later analysis identified a missense DCLRE1C variant that was linked to TCR beta V- and J-gene trimming. Presence/absence results assume similar sequencing depth per donor, which may not hold. Sequencing artifact likely explains a cluster of highly shared sequence variants.

What was sequenced was PBMCs. The V call is TRBV7-9, the J call TRBJ1-3; TRBD1 aligns across 7 bases. This TCR derives from a woman aged 30 to 39 in good health and CMV-seropositive. CDR3 residues: CASSYPDRKDTIYF. The CDR3 DNA sequence: TGTGCCAGCAGCTATCCGGACAGGAAAGATACCATATATTTT.